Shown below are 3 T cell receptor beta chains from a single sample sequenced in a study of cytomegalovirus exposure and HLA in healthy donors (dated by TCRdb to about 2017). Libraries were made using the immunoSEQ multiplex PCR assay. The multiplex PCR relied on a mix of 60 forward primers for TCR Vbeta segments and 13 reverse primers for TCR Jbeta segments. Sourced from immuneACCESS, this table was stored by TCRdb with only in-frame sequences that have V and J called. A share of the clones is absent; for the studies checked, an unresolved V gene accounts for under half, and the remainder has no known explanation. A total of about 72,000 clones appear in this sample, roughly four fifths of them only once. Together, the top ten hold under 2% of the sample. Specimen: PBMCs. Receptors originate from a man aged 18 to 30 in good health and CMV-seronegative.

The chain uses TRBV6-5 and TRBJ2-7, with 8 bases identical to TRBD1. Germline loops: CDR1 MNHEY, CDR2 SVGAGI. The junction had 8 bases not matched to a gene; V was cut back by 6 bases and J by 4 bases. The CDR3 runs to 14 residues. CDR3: CASSPRDRRYEQYF. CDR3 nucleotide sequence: TGTGCCAGCAGCCCCCGGGACAGGAGGTACGAGCAGTACTTC.

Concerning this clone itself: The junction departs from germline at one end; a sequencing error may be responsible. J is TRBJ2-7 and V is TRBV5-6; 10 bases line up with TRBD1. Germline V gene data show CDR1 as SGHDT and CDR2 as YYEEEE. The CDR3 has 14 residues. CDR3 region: CASSVRDRGPPKDF. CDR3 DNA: TGTGCCAGCAGCGTAAGGGACAGGGGTCCTCCCAAGGACTTC.

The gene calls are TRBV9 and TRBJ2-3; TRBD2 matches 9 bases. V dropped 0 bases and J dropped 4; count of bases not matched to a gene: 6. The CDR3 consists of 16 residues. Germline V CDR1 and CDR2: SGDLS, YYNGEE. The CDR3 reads CASSVVGTSSSDTQYF. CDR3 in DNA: TGTGCCAGCAGCGTAGTCGGGACTAGCAGTTCAGATACGCAGTATTTT.